A single sample is the source of the 10 T cell receptor beta chains below, sequenced in a study of T cells in Graves' hyperthyroidism and ophthalmopathy. RNA transcripts were the template for amplifying TCR beta CDR3 regions. Using the HTBI primer set, a first-round RT-PCR was run on the TCR CDR3. TCRdb called the multiplex PCR reads again in MiXCR, with one record for every CDR3 protein. The data hold 350,000 to 400,000 distinct CDR3 sequences, with about 19% observed a single time. The specimen sequenced was blood. The receptors were sampled from a woman younger than 35 with Graves' hyperthyroidism.

V gene TRBV24-1 combines with J gene TRBJ1-2; D is unresolved. The CDR3 totals 14 residues. V was trimmed by 0 bases and J by 4 bases, leaving 8 bases between them. The V gene's germline CDR1 is KGHDR and CDR2 SFDVKD. CDR3 bases: TGTGCCACCAGTGATTTGAACAGAAGCTATGGCTACACCTTC. Its protein product is CATSDLNRSYGYTF.

The rearrangement joins TRBV6-2 or TRBV6-3 to TRBJ1-1, with D maybe TRBD1 (5 bases). This CDR3 has 13 amino acids. Trimming removed 6 bases from V and 5 bases from J, with 13 bases in between. From germline, CDR1 is MNHEY and CDR2 SVGEGT. The CDR3 DNA is TGTGCCAGCAGGACGACTCGGGGGACTGAAGCTTTCTTT. Amino acid sequence: CASRTTRGTEAFF.

This clonotype turned up a few times. Being one base from a much bigger clone, this may be a read error. Given the absence of the conserved phenylalanine or tryptophan at the CDR3 end, a read error is likely. This chain connects TRBV12-3 or TRBV12-4 to TRBJ1-3, with 8 bases matching TRBD1. The V gene end was trimmed by 6 bases and the J gene end by 10 bases; junction bases not matched to a gene: 8. The CDR3 runs 13 residues. The DNA for the CDR3 is TGTGCCAGCAGCCCTGGACAGGGTATAACCATATATTTG. It yields the protein CASSPGQGITIYL.

In this sample, this clonotype turned up a few times. The chain is built from TRBV3-1 and TRBJ1-5, with D unresolved. Trimming left V 5 bases short and J 0 bases short, with 5 bases between. Germline V CDR1 and CDR2: LGHDT, YNNKEL (reference sequence). This CDR3 comprises 13 residues. The CDR3, as DNA: TGTGCCAGCAGCGGCCCTAGCAATCAGCCCCAGCATTTT. Protein: CASSGPSNQPQHF.

The genes are TRBV28 and TRBJ2-7; D could derive from TRBD1 or TRBD2 (6 bases each). V gave up 8 bases and J gave up 3 bases, with 8 bases separating them. CDR1 is MDHEN, CDR2 SYDVKM, per germline. The CDR3 has 11 residues. CDR3 nucleotides: TGTGCCAGCGGAGGGGGCTACGAGCAGTACTTC. Protein: CASGGGYEQYF. Supplemented by reference TRBV28 and TRBJ2-7, the full variable domain reads DVKVTQSSRYLVKRTGEKVFLECVQDMDHENMFWYRQDPGLGLRLIYFSYDVKMKEKGDIPEGYSVSREKKERFSLILESASTNQTSMYLCASGGGYEQYFGPGTRLTVT.

The chain carries TRBV6-1 and TRBJ2-7; 7 nucleotides agree with TRBD1. From germline, CDR1 is MNHNS and CDR2 SASEGT. Trimming removed 8 bases from V and 7 bases from J; junction bases left unmatched: 8. The CDR3 sequence is 12 residues long. CDR3 sequence: CASGEGAWEQYF. The CDR3 nucleotides are TGTGCCAGCGGAGAGGGGGCGTGGGAGCAGTACTTC.

The rearrangement links TRBV18 to TRBJ1-2, with D perhaps matching TRBD1 (6 bases). CDR3 length: 16 residues. Trimming took 0 bases from V and 5 from J, leaving 16 bases between them. Per the germline V gene, CDR1 is KGHSH and CDR2 is LQKENI. The CDR3 nucleotides read TGTGCCAGCTCACCACCGTTGCCAGGGGCAGAATATGGCTACACCTTC. It codes for CASSPPLPGAEYGYTF.

This clonotype showed up many times. This chain connects TRBV12-3 or TRBV12-4 to TRBJ1-2; unclear D gene. CDR3 length: 13 residues. V lost 4 bases, J lost 3 bases, and 9 bases lay in between. The CDR3 spells CASSSGSYYGYTF. The CDR3 DNA sequence: TGTGCCAGCAGTTCCGGGTCCTACTATGGCTACACCTTC.

This clonotype was observed at least ten times. The chain is built from TRBV19 and TRBJ2-7; D is undetermined. Germline lookup yields CDR1 LNHDA and CDR2 SQIVND (reference sequence). Trimming shortened V by 4 bases and J by 2 bases, and 9 bases separated the two germline ends. This CDR3 has 13 amino acids. As DNA, the CDR3 is TGTGCCAGTAGTACTCCTGGGACCTACGAGCAGTACTTC. This gives the protein CASSTPGTYEQYF.

This clonotype occurred many times. This sequence joins TRBV6-5 and TRBJ1-1, with TRBD1 matching over 12 bases. The CDR3 extends over 16 amino acids. V lost 6 bases to trimming and J lost 4 bases; unmatched junction nucleotides: 9. The germline gives CDR1 MNHEY, CDR2 SVGAGI. The CDR3 bases are TGTGCCAGCAGATACGGGACAGGGGGCGGCGGCACTGAAGCTTTCTTT. The encoded protein is CASRYGTGGGGTEAFF.